This TCR beta chain was sequenced in a study of blood T cells in healthy people across ages. Study-wide results and limits: Not knowing donor CMV status may have confounded expanded clonotype changes.

Then a second PCR, running roughly 6 to 11 cycles, was carried out with a sample-barcoded 5' primer and a J-beta primer mix. TCRdb recomputed calls from the 5' RACE reads with MiXCR, one row per CDR3 protein. Of roughly 700,000 distinct CDR3 sequences listed, 45% to 50% are singletons. As concerns this clonotype: Its specificity is unknown.

Germline CDR1 and CDR2: SGHTA and FQGNSA. This CDR3 has 15 residues. Trimming took 5 bases from V and 0 from J, leaving 8 bases between them. The J gene is TRBJ1-6, the V gene TRBV7-2; tentatively, D is TRBD1 (6 bases). The sample was blood. This TCR was recovered from a woman in her sixties in good health. In DNA form, the CDR3 reads TGTGCCAGCAGCCCGGGACACTCCTATAATTCACCCCTCCACTTT. Residues: CASSPGHSYNSPLHF.